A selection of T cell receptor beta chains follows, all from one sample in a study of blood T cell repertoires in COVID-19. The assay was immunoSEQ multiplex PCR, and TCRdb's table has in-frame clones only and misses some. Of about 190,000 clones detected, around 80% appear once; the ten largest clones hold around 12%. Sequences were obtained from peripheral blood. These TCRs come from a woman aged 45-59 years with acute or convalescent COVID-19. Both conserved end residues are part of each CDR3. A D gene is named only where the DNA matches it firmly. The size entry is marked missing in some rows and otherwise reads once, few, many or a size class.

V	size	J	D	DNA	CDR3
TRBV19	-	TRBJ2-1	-	TGTGCCAGTATCGGCGAAGACAGAAAACCGTTCTTC	CASIGEDRKPFF
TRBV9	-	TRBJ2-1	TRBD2	TGTGCCAGCAGCGCCCGACTAGCCTCCTACAATGAGCAGTTCTTC	CASSARLASYNEQFF
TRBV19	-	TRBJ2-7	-	TGTGCCAGTAGTACCCAGGGTTCCTACGAGCAGTACTTC	CASSTQGSYEQYF
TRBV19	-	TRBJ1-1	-	TGTGCCAGTATCCATGGGGGGGGCGCTGAAGCTTTCTTT	CASIHGGGAEAFF
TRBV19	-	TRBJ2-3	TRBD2	TGTGCCAGTAGCGGGACTAGTAACCCGTTCACAGATACGCAGTATTTT	CASSGTSNPFTDTQYF
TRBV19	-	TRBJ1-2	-	TGTGCCAGTAGTATAGCGCAGGGGAATGGAGGCTACACCTTC	CASSIAQGNGGYTF
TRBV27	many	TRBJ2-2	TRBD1	TGTGCCAGCAGTTTTTCGACAGGGAAGGTCGGGGAGCTGTTTTTT	CASSFSTGKVGELFF
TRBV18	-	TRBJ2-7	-	TGTGCCAGCTCACCAGGCTTGGGGGGTTCAATTGGACAAGGAGGCTACGAGCAGTACTTC	CASSPGLGGSIGQGGYEQYF
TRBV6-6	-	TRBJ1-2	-	TGTGCCAGCAGTTACCGGACCTTCGAAGGGGGTGGCTACACCTTC	CASSYRTFEGGGYTF
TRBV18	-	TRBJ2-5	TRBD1	TGTGCCAGCTCACCTCTGACAGGGGGAGAAGAGACCCAGTACTTC	CASSPLTGGEETQYF
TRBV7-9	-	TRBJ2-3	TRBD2	TGTGCCAGCGCCCAAGCGGGAGGCGGGACAGATACGCAGTATTTT	CASAQAGGGTDTQYF
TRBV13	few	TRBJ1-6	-	TGTGCCAGCAGCTTAGGGCGTGGGGGGAGAGGTTCACCCCTCCACTTT	CASSLGRGGRGSPLHF
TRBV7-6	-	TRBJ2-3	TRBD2	TGTGCCAGCAGCCCCCTATCGCCCGGGGGGGTCACAGATACGCAGTATTTT	CASSPLSPGGVTDTQYF
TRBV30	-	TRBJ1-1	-	TGTGCCTGGCTATCTTTGGGCCGGAACACTGAAGCTTTCTTT	CAWLSLGRNTEAFF